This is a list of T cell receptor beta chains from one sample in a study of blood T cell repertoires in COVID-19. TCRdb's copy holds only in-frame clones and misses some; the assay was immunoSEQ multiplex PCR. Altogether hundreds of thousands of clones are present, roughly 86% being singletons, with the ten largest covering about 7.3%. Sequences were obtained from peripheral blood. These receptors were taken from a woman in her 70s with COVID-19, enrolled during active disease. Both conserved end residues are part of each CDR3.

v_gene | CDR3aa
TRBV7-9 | CASSSRDRGGGTEAFF
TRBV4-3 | CASSRDRGRDTEAFF
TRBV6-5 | CASSSFPGQGANEQFF
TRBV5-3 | CARSLGEIDYGYTF
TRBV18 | CASSSVGGSTNEKLFF
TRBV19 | CASTRGLGNQPQHF
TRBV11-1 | CASSPDRGGYGYTF
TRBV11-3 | CASSLDGQRGGDTQYF
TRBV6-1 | CASSETRAGGNQPQHF
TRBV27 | CASRTGSGANVLTF
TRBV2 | CASCPGQGRGYTF
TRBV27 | CASSTASSGGAVDTQYF
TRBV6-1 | CASSEVNRAEQYF
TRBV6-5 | CASMKGEIGTYEQYF
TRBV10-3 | CAITTGDYGYTF
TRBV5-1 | CASSFDRTSGGQETQYF
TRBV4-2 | CASSQEKTGMTGELFF
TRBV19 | CASSLPSTDTQYF